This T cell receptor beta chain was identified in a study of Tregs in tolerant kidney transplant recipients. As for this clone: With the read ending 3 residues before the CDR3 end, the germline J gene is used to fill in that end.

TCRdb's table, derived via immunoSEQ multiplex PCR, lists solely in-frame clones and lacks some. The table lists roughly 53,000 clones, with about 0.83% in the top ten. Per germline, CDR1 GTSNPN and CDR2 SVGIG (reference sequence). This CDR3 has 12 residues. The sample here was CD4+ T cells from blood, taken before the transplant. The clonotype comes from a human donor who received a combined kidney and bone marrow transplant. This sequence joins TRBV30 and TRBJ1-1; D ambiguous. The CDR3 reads CAWSVIGLKAFF. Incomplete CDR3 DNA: TGTGCCTGGAGTGTGATTGGCTTGAAA.